This T cell receptor beta chain derives from a study of Tregs in tolerant kidney transplant recipients (dated by TCRdb to the late 2010s). For context, the study as a whole: The study used TCRbeta sequencing to identify donor-specific regulatory T cells before combined kidney and bone marrow transplantation, then tracked those cells after transplant. Study-level results and caveats: In tolerant patients, the expansion of donor-specific Tregs was greater than global Treg expansion, suggesting that the expansion was antigen-driven rather than nonspecific. For some patients the PCR primers changed over time, which made it impossible to compare the samples from those patients at the nucleotide level. Biological reproducibility was not directly assessed, although technical replication error appeared to be minimal. Expanding Tregs with activated donor B cells appeared to identify the most biologically relevant and donor-specific TCRbeta repertoire. Because only a small number of patients were included, the study had limitations, and the results will need to be validated in larger populations as well as under other immunosuppression protocols.

Turning to this clone: It lacks a known antigen. The sequenced fragment ends 3 residues before the CDR3 boundary, so the rest is inferred from the germline J gene.

For TCRbeta CDR3 sequencing, genomic DNA was extracted from sorted cells using the QIAGEN DNeasy Blood and Tissue Kit. Through immunoSEQ, high-throughput TCRbeta CDR3 sequencing was done commercially, including PCR amplification with internal controls and bias correction. Processing in the source paper ran as follows. Unique productive TCRbeta sequences were defined by CDR3 nucleotide sequence where primers matched, otherwise by CDR3 amino acid sequence with Vbeta and Jbeta genes. As a correction for sorting error, sequences shared between sorted populations at a frequency ratio of 2:1 or less were discarded, and the remaining shared sequences were assigned to the higher population. Sequences were defined as donor-reactive when expanded at least 5-fold in CFSE-low cells versus unstimulated cells and present at a frequency of at least 0.01% in CFSE-low cells. Jensen-Shannon divergence, calculated on the top 100 TCRbeta sequences ranked by frequency, was used to quantify repertoire divergence. When a sample had multiple sequencing runs, each run was corrected for sorting error separately and the runs were then pooled. The source is immuneACCESS, and TCRdb retained only in-frame sequences with V and J called. Part of the clones is not carried over; for the studies checked, unresolved V genes explain less than half of this, and the remainder is unexplained. V, J and clone size derive from that table, while D and trimming were established from the DNA sequence. The sample table holds around 33,000 clones. The ten largest make up approximately 1.7% of the sample.

Transplants used related donors with nonmyeloablative bone marrow transplantation; mixed chimerism was transient in the human trials. Unstimulated Tregs (CD4+CD25+CD127-), CD4+ non-Tregs (CD4+CD25-), CD4 and CD8 cells were FACS-sorted from thawed PBMCs. The patients were a few recipients of combined kidney and bone marrow transplants from the ITN036ST trial, and samples were available only from these trial subjects. Healthy control blood was processed by Ficoll density gradient to PBMCs and cryopreserved; patient PBMCs were collected before and after transplant. The CDR3 contains 14 residues, cysteine and phenylalanine counted. The DNA has 33 bases, all within the CDR3, and is read from base 1. Trimming at the junction amounts to 3 bases on V and 4 bases on J, and the germline ends lie 12 bases apart. Via the germline V gene (reference sequence), CDR1 is LNHDA and CDR2 SQIVND.

The sequence links TRBV19 to TRBJ2-5, with a tentative D gene TRBD1 over 5 matching bases. The receptor was isolated from a human patient who received a combined kidney and bone marrow transplant. Some T cells seen after a transplant may have their origin in the graft donor. The sequencing used CD4+ T cells from blood (PBMCs), collected 24 months after the transplant. The CDR3 DNA, read in part, is TGTGCCAGTAGTATCGGACAAGGTCGAGAGACC. Translation gives CASSIGQGRET. The entire CDR3 is CASSIGQGRETQYF.